This is a list of T cell receptor beta chains from one sample in a study of regulatory T cells in long-lasting Graves disease. Each CDR3 protein gets one entry after TCRdb re-called the multiplex PCR reads with MiXCR. The table includes 440,000 or so distinct CDR3 sequences, about 16% detected once. The sample also formed part of further work on T cells in Graves' hyperthyroidism and ophthalmopathy.

The starting material was peripheral blood mononuclear cells (PBMCs), obtained at new diagnosis, from a patient treated with antithyroid drugs. The receptors here all came from a woman aged 25 to 45 with Graves disease. Each CDR3 is given with its conserved first and last residue. The order of the fields is clone size, V gene, J gene, CDR3 protein. Not every row has a clone size; where given, it reads once, few, many or a size class.

>many|TRBV27|TRBJ2-7
CASSPVRLGQGSLRWQYF
>-|TRBV29-1|TRBJ2-7
CSVEGGGEQYF
>few|TRBV6-4|TRBJ2-5
CASSERRQETQYF
>many|TRBV5-8|TRBJ2-7
CASSFKVWNEQYF
>few|TRBV11-2|TRBJ2-5
CASSSPLSQETQYF
>many|TRBV24-1|TRBJ2-2
CATSSRDRNLRSDTGELFF
>once|TRBV5-1|TRBJ1-1
CASSGGAPFLEAFF
>many|TRBV2|TRBJ2-1
CASRTGSSYNEQFF
>few|TRBV29-1|TRBJ2-2
CSVETGKNTGELFF
>many|TRBV3-1|TRBJ2-1
CASSQVAAVGEQFF
>-|TRBV19|TRBJ1-4
CASTLGQGYEKLFF
>-|TRBV5-4|TRBJ2-3
CASSSGGPDTQYF
>-|TRBV4-1|TRBJ1-2
CASSQPGQGKGYTF
>few|TRBV6-1|TRBJ2-1
CASSRQAVYNEQFF
>-|TRBV5-4|TRBJ2-6
CASSLGDSGANVLTF
>many|TRBV28|TRBJ2-3
CASSLSRGTDTQYF
>many|TRBV12-5|TRBJ2-3
CASGLVRVAGVPDTQYF
>few|TRBV29-1|TRBJ2-1
CSVEDLGTSGNEQFF
>few|TRBV19|TRBJ2-6
CASSIVGDIRRAGANVLTF
>many|TRBV28|TRBJ2-4
CASSRILAKNIQYF
>many|TRBV7-9|TRBJ2-5
CASSLERRARPETQYF
>many|TRBV7-6|TRBJ2-7
CASSLFRDSYEQYF
>many|TRBV6-1|TRBJ2-7
CASGDRGSFPTSYEQYF
>many|TRBV5-1|TRBJ2-5
CASSGGTLQETQYF
>once|TRBV5-4|TRBJ2-4
CASSPDSPGDIQYF
>-|TRBV19|TRBJ2-2
CASSMGSGQGYTGELFF
>many|TRBV6-1|TRBJ2-1
CASSRTPGLAGGPYEQFF
>few|TRBV6-9|TRBJ1-5
CASSYGGGADIQPQHF
>many|TRBV6-2/TRBV6-3|TRBJ1-1
CASSYRYTEAFF
>few|TRBV20-1|TRBJ1-2
CSARDVGLQVSDGYTF
>-|TRBV19|TRBJ1-4
CASSMSYNEKLFF
>-|TRBV4-2|TRBJ2-3
CASSQQSPDTQYF
>-|TRBV4-3|TRBJ2-1
CASSKTIAGSIYNEQFF
>many|TRBV5-1|TRBJ2-1
CASSWTPGPTAEQFF
>-|TRBV7-2|TRBJ2-6
CASGSTGYSGANVLTF
>-|TRBV29-1|TRBJ1-5
CSVGGINQPQHF
>many|TRBV12-3/TRBV12-4|TRBJ2-3
CASSLLATTDTQYF
>-|TRBV18|TRBJ1-6
CASSEQKRGGPVPLHF